The next 11 T cell receptor beta chains were all read from a single sample in a study of metastatic and nonmetastatic thyroid tumors. TCRdb re-analyzed the PCR reads using MiXCR. The sample yields about 20,000 clones, approximately 29% seen once. Prior to thyroid surgery, none of the patients had received any treatment. Sequenced input: blood. These receptors all come from a female donor with papillary thyroid cancer or a benign thyroid nodule (not recorded which). Some clones in this sample may be carry-over from other donors' samples.

This clone showed up many times. The CDR3 reads CASIAITVQGVNSPLHF. The DNA for the CDR3 is TGTGCCAGCATCGCCATTACTGTTCAGGGGGTTAATTCACCCCTCCACTTT. The chain joins TRBV5-6 to TRBJ1-6; 7 positions match TRBD1. This CDR3 contains 17 residues. J lost 6 bases, V lost 6 bases, and 15 bases had no gene match. Germline V gene sequence: CDR1 SGHDT, CDR2 YYEEEE.

This clone is a singleton in its sample. This chain connects TRBV11-2 to TRBJ1-1, with TRBD1 as a possible D gene (5 bases). Trimming cost V 3 bases and J 5 bases, with 10 bases left between them. CDR3 length: 13 residues. CDR1 and CDR2 (germline): SGHAT, FQNNGV. In nucleotides, the CDR3 is TGTGCCAGCAGCTTGGGGGGATGGACTGAAGCTTTCTTT. Its translation is CASSLGGWTEAFF.

V is TRBV6-2 or TRBV6-3 and J is TRBJ2-1; 10 nucleotides agree with TRBD2. V lost 5 bases and J lost 2; bases outside the gene matches: 3. This CDR3 comprises 15 residues. CDR1 and CDR2 (germline): MNHEY, SVGEGT. This CDR3 reads CASSRTSGPYNEQFF. In nucleotides, the CDR3 is TGTGCCAGCAGTAGGACTAGCGGACCCTACAATGAGCAGTTCTTC.

The chain recombines TRBV6-1 with TRBJ2-1; weak D call: TRBD2 (6 bases). Germline CDR1 MNHNS, CDR2 SASEGT. V was pared by 7 bases and J by 9 bases, with 19 bases between. There are 14 residues in the CDR3. Here the CDR3 reads CASTPAGGLGEQFF. In nucleotides, the CDR3 is TGTGCCAGCACCCCAGCGGGTGGGCTCGGTGAGCAGTTCTTC.

The genes are TRBV5-1 and TRBJ2-7; 9 bases line up with TRBD1. The CDR3 extends over 16 amino acids. V shed 0 bases and J 2 bases; nucleotides not matched to a gene: 6. CDR1 is SGHRS, CDR2 YFSETQ, per germline. CDR3 sequence reads: CASSLAFGTGTYEQYF. CDR3 bases: TGCGCCAGCAGCTTGGCCTTTGGGACAGGGACCTACGAGCAGTACTTC.

This clone was seen ten or more times. The rearrangement uses TRBV20-1 and TRBJ2-2; possibly TRBD1 for D (5 bases). Germline V gene sequence: CDR1 DFQATT, CDR2 SNEGSKA (reference sequence). The CDR3 loop spans 15 amino acids. V was pared by 1 base and J by 6 bases, with 15 bases between. In DNA form, the CDR3 reads TGCAGTGCTAGAGTCGGACACACGTCGTCCGGGGAGCTGTTTTTT. Translation gives CSARVGHTSSGELFF.

The V gene is TRBV27, the J gene TRBJ2-1; 14 bases are a match to TRBD2. Germline CDR1 and CDR2: MNHEY and SMNVEV (reference sequence). This CDR3 is 18 amino acids long. Trimming removed 2 bases from V and 3 bases from J; junction bases left unmatched: 6. The CDR3 is CASSLGLTSGGVYNEQFF. CDR3 DNA sequence: TGTGCCAGCAGTTTAGGTCTGACTAGCGGGGGGGTCTACAATGAGCAGTTCTTC.

The rearrangement uses TRBV20-1 and TRBJ1-5; D call uncertain. V lost 3 bases and J lost 6, with 9 bases in between. This CDR3 has 12 residues. Germline CDR1 reads DFQATT; CDR2 reads SNEGSKA (reference sequence). CDR3 DNA: TGCAGTGCTAGTTGGGAAGGTCAGCCCCAGCATTTT. This encodes CSASWEGQPQHF.

By frequency in the sample, this clone is medium-sized. In nucleotides, the CDR3 is TGCGCCAGCAGCCACGTCGGGACAGTTTTTGCCTACGAGCAGTACTTC. It yields the protein CASSHVGTVFAYEQYF. This chain links TRBV5-1 with TRBJ2-7, with 7 positions matching TRBD1. The CDR3 runs 16 residues. Germline trimming cut 4 bases from V and 2 bases from J; bases unmatched to any gene: 12. In germline, CDR1 is SGHRS, CDR2 YFSETQ.

This clone was detected ten times or more. V usage is TRBV2 and J usage is TRBJ2-6; D is unresolved. Germline CDR1 and CDR2: SNHLY and FYNNEI. The CDR3 consists of 14 residues. Deletions cut 7 bases from V and 0 bases from J, with 7 bases between. The CDR3 DNA sequence: TGTGCCAGCAAATCGGTCTCTGGGGCCAACGTCCTGACTTTC. Protein sequence: CASKSVSGANVLTF.

This clone has only a few counts. This may be a read error: a much more frequent sequence differs by one nucleotide. J is TRBJ2-1 and V is TRBV7-6; 7 bases align to TRBD2. CDR3 length: 15 amino acids. The V gene end was trimmed by 3 bases and the J gene end by 2 bases; junction bases not matched to a gene: 4. Germline CDR1 and CDR2: SGHVS and FNYEAQ. The CDR3 DNA reads TGTGCCAGCAGCTTGTGTCTAGCGGCCTACAATGAGCAGTTCTTC. Residues: CASSLCLAAYNEQFF.